What follows is one T cell receptor beta chain and its context. The authors prepared the TCRbeta library with unique molecular identifiers. TCRdb reprocessed the PCR reads via MiXCR and lists one record per CDR3 protein. Altogether about 500,000 distinct CDR3 sequences are present, around a third being singletons, with the ten largest covering less than 2.5%. These data come from a study of T-cell reconstitution after alpha-beta-depleted transplantation in children. Germline loops: CDR1 MGHRA, CDR2 YSYEKL. Trimming pared 0 bases from V and 5 bases from J, leaving 17 bases between. The CDR3 has 17 amino acids.

The chain couples TRBV4-1 to TRBJ2-1, with D perhaps matching TRBD1 (6 bases). This TCR came from a human donor who donated a stem cell graft to a child with aplastic anemia. The sample was PBMCs from the stem cell graft donor, taken from the stem cell graft. The CDR3 loop reads CASSQDPRGLVHNEQFF. The CDR3 DNA reads TGCGCCAGCAGCCAAGATCCCAGGGGCTTAGTTCACAATGAGCAGTTCTTC.